These 2 T cell receptor beta chains share one sample of origin, sequenced in a study of CD8 T cells in Susac syndrome. Roughly 0.45 to 1 ug RNA was reverse transcribed with random hexamers. TCRdb passed the immunoSEQ multiplex PCR reads through MiXCR, listing each CDR3 protein once. Of 150,000 to 200,000 distinct CDR3 sequences detected, around nine tenths appear once; the ten largest clones hold approximately 0.09%. The sample comprised CD4+ T cells from PBMCs. The origin of the receptors is a human donor with Susac syndrome.

This chain links TRBV6-6 with TRBJ2-1; 7 bases are a match to TRBD1. The CDR3 spans 14 residues. The J segment lost 7 bases and the V segment lost 2 bases, leaving 5 bases of the junction unmatched. Germline lookup yields CDR1 MNHNY and CDR2 SVGAGI (reference sequence). The CDR3 reads CASSYDGRGNEQFF. In nucleotides, the CDR3 is TGTGCCAGCAGTTACGACGGCAGGGGGAATGAGCAGTTCTTC.

V and J are TRBV27 and TRBJ2-7, with D hard to call. This CDR3 contains 16 residues. V lost 1 base, J lost 1 base, and 14 bases lay in between. Germline loops: CDR1 MNHEY, CDR2 SMNVEV (reference sequence). The CDR3 coding sequence is TGTGCCAGCAGTTTATTGAGACCCGGGCCGTCCTACGAGCAGTACTTC. Translation: CASSLLRPGPSYEQYF.